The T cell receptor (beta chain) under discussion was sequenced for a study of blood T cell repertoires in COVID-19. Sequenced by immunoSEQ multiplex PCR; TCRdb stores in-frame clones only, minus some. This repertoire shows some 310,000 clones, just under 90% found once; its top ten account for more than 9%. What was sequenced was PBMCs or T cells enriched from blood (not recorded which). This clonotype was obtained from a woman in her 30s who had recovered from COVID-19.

The CDR3 DNA sequence: TGTGCCACCAGTAGCGGACTAGCGGGAGTCGGTGAGCAGTTCTTC. Translation gives CATSSGLAGVGEQFF. V is TRBV24-1 and J is TRBJ2-1, with 13 bases fitting TRBD2. The CDR3 is 15 amino acids. V lost 6 bases to trimming and J lost 9 bases; unmatched junction nucleotides: 7. Germline CDR1 is KGHDR and CDR2 is SFDVKD.